This T cell receptor (beta chain) was obtained from a study of blood T cells in healthy people across ages. General observations from the study: Older age coincided with a roughly linear decline in TCR beta diversity per million T cells. Versus aged donors, long-lived donors had higher diversity and more naive CD4+ cells.

The use of a sample-barcoded 5' primer and a J-beta primer mix characterized a second PCR of about 6 to 11 cycles. Every single cDNA molecule received a tag from a template-switch adaptor with 12 random nucleotides. TCRdb analysed the 5' RACE reads with MiXCR anew, one entry per CDR3 protein. The table lists approximately 1,700,000 distinct CDR3 sequences, roughly two fifths of them singletons. CDR1 and CDR2 (germline): SSHAT, FNYEAQ (reference sequence). V lost 3 bases to trimming and J lost 4 bases, with 9 bases between them. This CDR3 spans 13 amino acids. This clonotype showed up just a few times. The antigen is unknown.

This chain links TRBV7-7 with TRBJ2-5; D call uncertain. The sequenced material came from blood. The clonotype originates from a human donor in good health. CDR3 sequence: CASSLQVSETQYF. Written as DNA, the CDR3 is TGTGCCAGCAGCTTGCAGGTTTCAGAGACCCAGTACTTC.